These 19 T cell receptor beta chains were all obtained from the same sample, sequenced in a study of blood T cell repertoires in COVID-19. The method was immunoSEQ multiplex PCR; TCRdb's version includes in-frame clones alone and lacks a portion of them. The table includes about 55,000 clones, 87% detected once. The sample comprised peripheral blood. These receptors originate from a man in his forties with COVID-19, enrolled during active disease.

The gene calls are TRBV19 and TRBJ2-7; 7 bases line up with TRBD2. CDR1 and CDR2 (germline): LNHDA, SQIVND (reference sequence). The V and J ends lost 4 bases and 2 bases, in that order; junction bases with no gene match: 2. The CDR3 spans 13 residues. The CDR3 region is CASSSGSTYEQYF. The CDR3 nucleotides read TGTGCCAGTAGTAGCGGGAGCACCTACGAGCAGTACTTC. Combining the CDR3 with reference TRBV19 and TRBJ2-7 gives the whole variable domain DGGITQSPKYLFRKEGQNVTLSCEQNLNHDAMYWYRQDPGQGLRLIYYSQIVNDFQKGDIAEGYSVSREKKESFPLTVTSAQKNPTAFYLCASSSGSTYEQYFGPGTRLTVT.

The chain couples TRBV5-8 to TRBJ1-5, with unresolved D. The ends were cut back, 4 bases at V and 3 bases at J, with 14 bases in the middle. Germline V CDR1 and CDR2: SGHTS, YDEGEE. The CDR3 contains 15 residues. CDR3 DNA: TGTGCCAGCAGCAGAGGGTCCTATCCCAATCAGCCCCAGCATTTT. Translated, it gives CASSRGSYPNQPQHF.

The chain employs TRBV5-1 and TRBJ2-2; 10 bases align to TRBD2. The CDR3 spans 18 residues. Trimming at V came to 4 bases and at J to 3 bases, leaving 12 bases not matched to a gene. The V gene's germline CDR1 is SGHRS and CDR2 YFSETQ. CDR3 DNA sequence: TGCGCCAGCAGCCAGCTAGCGGGAGCGTTGGCATACACCGGGGAGCTGTTTTTT. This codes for CASSQLAGALAYTGELFF. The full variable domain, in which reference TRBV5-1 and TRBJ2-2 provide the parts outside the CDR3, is KAGVTQTPRYLIKTRGQQVTLSCSPISGHRSVSWYQQTPGQGLQFLFEYFSETQRNKGNFPGRFSGRQFSNSRSEMNVSTLELGDSALYLCASSQLAGALAYTGELFFGEGSRLTVL.

CDR3 region: CAGYRSGRASGELFF. Written as DNA, the CDR3 is TGTGCCGGGTACCGTAGCGGGAGGGCCAGCGGGGAGCTGTTTTTT. The chain links TRBV19 to TRBJ2-2; 11 bases align to TRBD2. V shed 11 bases, J shed 7 bases, and the junction held 12 bases outside the gene matches. Germline values: CDR1 LNHDA, CDR2 SQIVND (reference sequence). The CDR3 totals 15 residues.

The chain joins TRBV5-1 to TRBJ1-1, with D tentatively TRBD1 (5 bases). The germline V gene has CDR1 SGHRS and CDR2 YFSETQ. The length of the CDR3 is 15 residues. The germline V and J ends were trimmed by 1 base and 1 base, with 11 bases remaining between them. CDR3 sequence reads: CASSLQGGTNTEAFF. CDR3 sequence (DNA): TGCGCCAGCAGCTTGCAGGGAGGTACGAACACTGAAGCTTTCTTT.

This CDR3 reads CSAGQGRETQYF. CDR3 DNA: TGCAGCGCCGGACAGGGACGGGAGACCCAGTACTTC. This chain uses TRBV29-1 with TRBJ2-5, with 8 bases fitting TRBD1. Germline V gene sequence: CDR1 SQVTM, CDR2 ANQGSEA. The CDR3 covers 12 residues. The ends lost 7 bases at V and 5 bases at J; junction bases unmatched: 6. The full variable domain, in which reference TRBV29-1 and TRBJ2-5 provide the parts outside the CDR3, is SAVISQKPSRDICQRGTSLTIQCQVDSQVTMMFWYRQQPGQSLTLIATANQGSEATYESGFVIDKFPISRPNLTFSTLTVSNMSPEDSSIYLCSAGQGRETQYFGPGTRLLVL.

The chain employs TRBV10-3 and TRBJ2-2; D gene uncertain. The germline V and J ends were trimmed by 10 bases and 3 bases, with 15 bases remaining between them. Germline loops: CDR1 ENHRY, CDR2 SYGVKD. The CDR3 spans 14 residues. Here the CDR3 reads CANARNYDTGELFF. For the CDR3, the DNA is TGTGCCAACGCCAGAAACTACGACACCGGGGAGCTGTTTTTT.

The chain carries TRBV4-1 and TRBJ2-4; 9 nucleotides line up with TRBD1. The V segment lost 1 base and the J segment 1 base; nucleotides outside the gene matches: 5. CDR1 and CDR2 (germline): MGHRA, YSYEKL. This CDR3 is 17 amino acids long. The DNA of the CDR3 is TGCGCCAGCAGCCAAGCGGGACAGGGAAGGGCCAAAAACATTCAGTACTTC. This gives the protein CASSQAGQGRAKNIQYF.

The CDR3 region has the DNA TGTGCCAGCAGCTTAGGGCCTCAGGGCACAGATACGCAGTATTTT. This gives the protein CASSLGPQGTDTQYF. The V and J genes are TRBV7-3 and TRBJ2-3; D not certain. The CDR3 contains 15 residues. Trimming took 2 bases from V and 1 from J, leaving 10 bases between them. Germline CDR1 SGHTA, CDR2 FQGTGA.

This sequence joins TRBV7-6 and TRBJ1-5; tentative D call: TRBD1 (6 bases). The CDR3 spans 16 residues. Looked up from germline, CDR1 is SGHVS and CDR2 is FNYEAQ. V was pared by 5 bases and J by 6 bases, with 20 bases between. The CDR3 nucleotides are TGTGCCAGCAGCCCCTACCAAGCAGGGGTGGTTCAGCCCCAGCATTTT. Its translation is CASSPYQAGVVQPQHF.

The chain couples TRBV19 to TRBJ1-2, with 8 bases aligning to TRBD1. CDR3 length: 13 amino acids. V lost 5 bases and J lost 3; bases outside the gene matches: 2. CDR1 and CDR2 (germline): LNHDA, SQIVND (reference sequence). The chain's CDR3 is CASSDRGHYGYTF. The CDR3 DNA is TGTGCCAGTAGTGACAGGGGTCACTATGGCTACACCTTC. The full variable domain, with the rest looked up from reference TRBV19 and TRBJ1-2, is DGGITQSPKYLFRKEGQNVTLSCEQNLNHDAMYWYRQDPGQGLRLIYYSQIVNDFQKGDIAEGYSVSREKKESFPLTVTSAQKNPTAFYLCASSDRGHYGYTFGSGTRLTVV.

CDR3 in amino acids: CASSLRTGNREQFF. CDR3 nucleotide sequence: TGTGCCAGCAGTTTAAGGACGGGAAATCGTGAGCAGTTCTTC. This chain uses TRBV28 with TRBJ2-1; D possibly corresponds to TRBD2 (5 bases). The V gene lost 2 bases and the J gene lost 9 bases, with 14 bases spanning the gap. The CDR3 extends over 14 amino acids. Germline V CDR1 and CDR2: MDHEN, SYDVKM.

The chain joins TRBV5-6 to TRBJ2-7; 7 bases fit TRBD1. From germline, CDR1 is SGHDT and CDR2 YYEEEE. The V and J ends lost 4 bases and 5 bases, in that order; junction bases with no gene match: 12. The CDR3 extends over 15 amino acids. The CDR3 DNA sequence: TGTGCCAGCAGCCCCCTCGACAGGGTGTTCCACGAGCAGTACTTC. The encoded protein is CASSPLDRVFHEQYF.

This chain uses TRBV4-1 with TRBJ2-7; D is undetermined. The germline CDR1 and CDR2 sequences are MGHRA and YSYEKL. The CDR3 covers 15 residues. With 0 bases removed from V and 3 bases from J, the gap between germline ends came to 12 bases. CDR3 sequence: CASSQELMKVYEQYF. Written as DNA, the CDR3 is TGCGCCAGCAGCCAAGAACTGATGAAAGTCTACGAGCAGTACTTC.

The CDR3 sequence is CASSPEAGPAEAFF. The CDR3 DNA follows: TGCGCCAGCAGCCCAGAGGCGGGGCCGGCTGAAGCTTTCTTT. The chain employs TRBV4-1 and TRBJ1-1; weak D call: TRBD1 (5 bases). This CDR3 is built from 14 residues. V was cut by 4 bases and J by 6 bases, with 15 bases left in between. Per the germline V gene, CDR1 is MGHRA and CDR2 is YSYEKL.

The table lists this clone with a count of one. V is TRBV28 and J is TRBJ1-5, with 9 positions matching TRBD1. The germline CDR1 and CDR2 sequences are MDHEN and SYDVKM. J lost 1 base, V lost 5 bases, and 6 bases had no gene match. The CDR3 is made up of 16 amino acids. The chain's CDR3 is CASSPWTGASNQPQHF. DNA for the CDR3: TGTGCCAGCAGTCCCTGGACAGGGGCAAGCAATCAGCCCCAGCATTTT. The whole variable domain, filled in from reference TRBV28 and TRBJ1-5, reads DVKVTQSSRYLVKRTGEKVFLECVQDMDHENMFWYRQDPGLGLRLIYFSYDVKMKEKGDIPEGYSVSREKKERFSLILESASTNQTSMYLCASSPWTGASNQPQHFGDGTRLSIL.

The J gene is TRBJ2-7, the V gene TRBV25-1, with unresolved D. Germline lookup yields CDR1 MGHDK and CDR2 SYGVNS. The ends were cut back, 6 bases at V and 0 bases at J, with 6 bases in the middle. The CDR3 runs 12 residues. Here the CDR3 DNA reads TGTGCCAGCAGGGGCCTCTCCTACGAGCAGTACTTC. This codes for CASRGLSYEQYF.

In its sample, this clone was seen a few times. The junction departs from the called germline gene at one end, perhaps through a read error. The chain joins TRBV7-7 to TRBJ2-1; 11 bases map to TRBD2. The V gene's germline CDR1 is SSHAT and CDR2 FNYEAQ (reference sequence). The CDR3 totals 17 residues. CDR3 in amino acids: CASSLALTSGGYNEQFF. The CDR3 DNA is TGTGCTAGCAGCTTAGCCCTAACTAGCGGGGGATACAATGAGCAGTTCTTC.

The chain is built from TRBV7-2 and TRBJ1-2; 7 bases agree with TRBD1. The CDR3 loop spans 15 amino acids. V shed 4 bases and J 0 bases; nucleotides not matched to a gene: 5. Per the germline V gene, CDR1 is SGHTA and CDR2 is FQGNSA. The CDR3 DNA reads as TGTGCCAGCAGCTCCCAGCAGGGGGCTAACTATGGCTACACCTTC. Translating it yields CASSSQQGANYGYTF.